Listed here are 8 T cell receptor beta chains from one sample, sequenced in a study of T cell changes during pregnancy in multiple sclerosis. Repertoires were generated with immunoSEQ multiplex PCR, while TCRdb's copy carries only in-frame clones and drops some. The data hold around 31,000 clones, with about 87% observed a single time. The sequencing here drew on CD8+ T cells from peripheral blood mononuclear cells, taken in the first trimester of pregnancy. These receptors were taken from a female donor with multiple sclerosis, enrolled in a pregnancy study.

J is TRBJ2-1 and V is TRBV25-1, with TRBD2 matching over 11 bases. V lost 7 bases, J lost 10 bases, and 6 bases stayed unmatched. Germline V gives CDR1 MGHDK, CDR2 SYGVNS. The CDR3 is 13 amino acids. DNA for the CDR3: TGTGCCAGCAAGGATAGCGGGAGGGTCGAGCAGTTCTTC. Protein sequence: CASKDSGRVEQFF.

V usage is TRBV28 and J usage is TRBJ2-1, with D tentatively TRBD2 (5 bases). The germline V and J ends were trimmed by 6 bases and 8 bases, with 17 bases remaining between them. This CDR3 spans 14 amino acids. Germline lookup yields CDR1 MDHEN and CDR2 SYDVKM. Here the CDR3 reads CASRLAGGGDEQFF. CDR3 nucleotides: TGTGCCAGCAGGCTGGCGGGTGGAGGCGATGAGCAGTTCTTC.

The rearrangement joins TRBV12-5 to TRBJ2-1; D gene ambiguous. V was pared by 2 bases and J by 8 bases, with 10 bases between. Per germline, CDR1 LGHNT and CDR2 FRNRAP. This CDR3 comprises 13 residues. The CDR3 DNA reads TGTGCTAGTGGTTTGATTTCATCGGATGAGCAGTTCTTC. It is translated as CASGLISSDEQFF.

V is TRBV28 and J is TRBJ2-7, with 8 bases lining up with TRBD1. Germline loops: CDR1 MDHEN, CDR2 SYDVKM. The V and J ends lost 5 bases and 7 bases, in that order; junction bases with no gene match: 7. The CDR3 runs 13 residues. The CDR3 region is CASSIGQGGEQYF. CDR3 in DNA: TGTGCCAGCAGTATCGGACAGGGAGGAGAGCAGTACTTC.

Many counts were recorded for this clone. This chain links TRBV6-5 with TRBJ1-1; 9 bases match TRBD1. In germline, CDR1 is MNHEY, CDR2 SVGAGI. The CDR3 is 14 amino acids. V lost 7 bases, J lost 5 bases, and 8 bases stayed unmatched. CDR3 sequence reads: CASTAQGAATEAFF. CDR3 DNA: TGTGCCAGCACCGCACAGGGGGCGGCGACTGAAGCTTTCTTT.

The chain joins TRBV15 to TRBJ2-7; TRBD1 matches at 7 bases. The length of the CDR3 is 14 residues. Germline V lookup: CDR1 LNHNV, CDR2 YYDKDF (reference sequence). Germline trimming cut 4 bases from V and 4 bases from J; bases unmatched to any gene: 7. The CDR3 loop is CATSTGQELYEQYF. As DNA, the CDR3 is TGTGCCACCAGCACCGGACAGGAGCTTTACGAGCAGTACTTC.

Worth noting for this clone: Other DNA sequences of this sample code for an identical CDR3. CDR3 in amino acids: CASSGRGSSYEQYF. In DNA form, the CDR3 reads TGTGCCAGCAGTGGCAGGGGATCGTCCTACGAGCAGTACTTC. This sequence joins TRBV6-1 and TRBJ2-7, with D tentatively TRBD1 (6 bases). Germline V gene sequence: CDR1 MNHNS, CDR2 SASEGT. This CDR3 has 14 amino acids. Trimming removed 4 bases from V and 1 base from J, with 11 bases in between.

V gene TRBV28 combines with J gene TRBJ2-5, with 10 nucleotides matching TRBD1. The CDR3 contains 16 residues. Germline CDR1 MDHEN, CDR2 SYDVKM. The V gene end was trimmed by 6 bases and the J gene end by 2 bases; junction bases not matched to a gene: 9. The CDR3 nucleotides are TGTGCCAGCAGCCTTGGGGGACAGGGGCTACAAGAGACCCAGTACTTC. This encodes CASSLGGQGLQETQYF. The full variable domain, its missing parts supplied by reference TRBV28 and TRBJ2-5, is DVKVTQSSRYLVKRTGEKVFLECVQDMDHENMFWYRQDPGLGLRLIYFSYDVKMKEKGDIPEGYSVSREKKERFSLILESASTNQTSMYLCASSLGGQGLQETQYFGPGTRLLVL.